This TCR beta chain came from a study of T-cell reconstitution after alpha-beta-depleted transplantation in children listed by TCRdb under 2016. Context from the whole study: Using TCR repertoire profiling, the study followed T-cell immune reconstitution in a quantitative way in children after TCRalphabeta/CD19-depleted allogeneic hematopoietic cell transplantation. General study outcomes and caveats: The apparently early alphabetaT-cell count recovery about two months after transplant was reportedly dependent on only several hundred rapidly expanded clones derived from non-depleted graft cells. Over the following months the frequencies of hyperexpanded clones went down, and after one year T-cell counts and TCRbeta diversity were mostly credited to newly produced T cells. In some patients, high TCRbeta diversity at day 60 was attributed to recipient T cells and intrathymic progenitors that had survived conditioning.

In regard to this clonotype: No antigen is known for it. The sample holds no much larger clone one base away, and base qualities are not on file.

The library was obtained by PCR. The sample was run on an Illumina HiSeq 2500. To normalize quantification of the TCRbeta repertoire, the TCR libraries were built with molecular barcoding that relied on unique molecular identifiers. The raw public data were reprocessed by TCRdb itself: fastp quality trimming at Q25, MiXCR clonotype calling, in-frame beta chains only. Each entry merges the rows of one CDR3 protein and shows their most common DNA and genes. In all, the sample holds approximately 1,000,000 distinct CDR3 sequences, and roughly 29% of those were seen once. Clones ranked in the top ten supply roughly 31% of the sample. Clipping removes 3 bases from V and 3 bases from J, with 16 as the unmatched junction base count. The CDR3 spans 18 residues, from the cysteine through the phenylalanine. Only CDR3 DNA is held: 54 bases, read in frame from base 1. Reading the germline V gene gives CDR1 LGHNA and CDR2 YSLEER.

According to the study, the label for this sample's treatment or condition signals: allogeneic hematopoietic cell transplantation with graft depleted of TCRalphabeta T cells and CD19 B cells. The children who served as transplant recipients had been given grafts of TCRalphabeta/CD19-depleted allogeneic hematopoietic cells. The sequenced sample was PBMCs, mostly from graft donor cells, obtained 360 days after TCRalphabeta/CD19-depleted stem cell transplant. The V and J segments used are TRBV4-3 and TRBJ1-2; 7 middle bases align to TRBD1. The TCR sequence derives from a boy younger than two who had a stem cell transplant for SCID, so the T cells may come from the graft donor. The CDR3: CASSQGQGDGALYYGYTF. The DNA is as follows: TGCGCCAGCAGCCAGGGCCAGGGGGATGGGGCTTTATACTATGGCTACACCTTC.